Shown below are 32 T cell receptor beta chains from a single sample sequenced in a study of blood T cell repertoires in COVID-19. TCRdb's copy holds only in-frame clones and misses some; the assay was immunoSEQ multiplex PCR. The sample has under 35,000 clones; 80% to 90% are singletons. Sequences were obtained from peripheral blood. The receptors here all came from a man between 60 and 75 years old with acute or convalescent COVID-19.

The rearrangement uses TRBV5-6 and TRBJ1-2, with D unclear. Germline values: CDR1 SGHDT, CDR2 YYEEEE. V was shortened by 2 bases and J by 4 bases, with 12 bases between the two germline ends. This CDR3 has 14 residues. The CDR3 region has the DNA TGTGCCAGCAGCTTTATGCAGGTTTTCTATGGCTACACCTTC. This encodes CASSFMQVFYGYTF.

This chain joins TRBV2 and TRBJ1-1; D unresolved. CDR3 length: 14 residues. Per the germline V gene, CDR1 is SNHLY and CDR2 is FYNNEI. Between the trimmed V and J ends, which lost 3 bases and 1 base, there was a span of 9 bases. The CDR3 nucleotides read TGTGCCAGCAGTGAGATCTACAGGAACACTGAAGCTTTCTTT. This sequence encodes CASSEIYRNTEAFF.

The chain carries TRBV19 and TRBJ1-1, with D uncertain. Deletions cut 10 bases from V and 4 bases from J, with 13 bases between. The CDR3 has 12 residues. The germline CDR1 and CDR2 sequences are LNHDA and SQIVND (reference sequence). This CDR3 is CATLTGATEAFF. The CDR3 region has the DNA TGTGCCACTCTTACGGGAGCCACTGAAGCTTTCTTT.

This chain joins TRBV12-3 or TRBV12-4 and TRBJ1-1, with 7 bases fitting TRBD1. The ends lost 7 bases at V and 4 bases at J; junction bases unmatched: 6. The CDR3 consists of 13 residues. Here the CDR3 DNA reads TGTGCCAGCACCACAGGGGTAGGCACTGAAGCTTTCTTT. Amino acid sequence: CASTTGVGTEAFF.

Only one count was recorded for this clone. This chain links TRBV3-1 (or the pseudogene TRBV3-2) with TRBJ1-1, with 7 bases identical to TRBD1. V shed 3 bases, J shed 1 base, and the junction held 8 bases outside the gene matches. Per the germline V gene, CDR1 is LGHDT and CDR2 is YNNKEL (reference sequence). The CDR3 has 16 residues. The CDR3 coding sequence is TGTGCCAGCAGCCAGTTCTTGACAGGGTCGAACACTGAAGCTTTCTTT. It yields the protein CASSQFLTGSNTEAFF.

This clone turned up a few times. V and J are TRBV10-1 and TRBJ1-6; 7 bases map to TRBD1. V shed 5 bases and J 9 bases; nucleotides not matched to a gene: 7. Germline V gene lookup returns CDR1 WNHNN and CDR2 SYGVQD (reference sequence). The CDR3 spans 14 residues. DNA of the CDR3: TGCGCCAGCAGTCCGGGACAGCTCAGTTCACCCCTCCACTTT. Its translation is CASSPGQLSSPLHF.

This rearrangement joins TRBV19 to TRBJ1-4, with 9 positions matching TRBD1. This CDR3 region has 14 residues. V gave up 9 bases and J gave up 9 bases; unmatched junction bases: 11. The germline gives CDR1 LNHDA, CDR2 SQIVND (reference sequence). This CDR3 reads CASLSGTGSQKLFF. CDR3 bases: TGTGCCAGCCTCTCCGGGACAGGGTCCCAAAAACTGTTTTTT.

The chain combines TRBV15 with TRBJ1-3, with a possible D match to TRBD1 (5 bases). Trimming left V 6 bases short and J 3 bases short, with 18 bases between. The CDR3 has 16 amino acids. Germline loops: CDR1 LNHNV, CDR2 YYDKDF (reference sequence). The CDR3 nucleotides are TGTGCCACCAGGGATCGCGCGGGGGAAGTTGGAAACACCATATATTTT. Its protein is CATRDRAGEVGNTIYF.

This rearrangement joins TRBV24-1 to TRBJ2-5; TRBD2 matches at 7 bases. Unmatched junction bases numbered 5, after V lost 4 bases and J lost 1 base. Germline V gives CDR1 KGHDR, CDR2 SFDVKD. This CDR3 comprises 15 residues. CDR3 protein: CATSDNGLVQETQYF. CDR3 in DNA: TGTGCCACCAGTGACAACGGACTAGTCCAAGAGACCCAGTACTTC.

V usage is TRBV11-2 and J usage is TRBJ1-5; 8 bases map to TRBD1. CDR1 and CDR2 from the germline V gene are SGHAT and FQNNGV. The CDR3 sequence is 16 residues long. Trimming took 4 bases from V and 1 from J; bases not matched to a gene: 6. CDR3 in DNA: TGTGCCAGCAGCTCCTGGACAGGGATCAGCAATCAGCCCCAGCATTTT. Residues: CASSSWTGISNQPQHF.

This chain uses TRBV18 with TRBJ1-5; 8 bases align to TRBD1. The V segment lost 3 bases and the J segment 7 bases; nucleotides outside the gene matches: 8. Germline V CDR1 and CDR2: KGHSH, LQKENI. The CDR3 loop spans 15 amino acids. The DNA for the CDR3 is TGTGCCAGCTCACCCTACGACAGGGGCGACCAGCCCCAGCATTTT. It yields the protein CASSPYDRGDQPQHF.

The chain couples TRBV10-1 to TRBJ2-3; 8 positions match TRBD1. The CDR3 length is 15 residues. Germline CDR1 is WNHNN and CDR2 is SYGVQD (reference sequence). The V and J ends lost 1 base and 1 base, in that order; junction bases with no gene match: 1. In DNA form, the CDR3 reads TGCGCCAGCAGTGAGTACAGGGGGGGCACAGATACGCAGTATTTT. Its translation is CASSEYRGGTDTQYF.

The rearrangement joins TRBV15 to TRBJ1-3, with unresolved D. The CDR3 loop spans 15 amino acids. Between the trimmed V and J ends, which lost 4 bases and 0 bases, there was a span of 10 bases. Germline loops: CDR1 LNHNV, CDR2 YYDKDF (reference sequence). CDR3 coding DNA: TGTGCCACCAGCACCCACAGATCCTCTGGAAACACCATATATTTT. Amino acid sequence: CATSTHRSSGNTIYF.

The chain recombines TRBV19 with TRBJ1-2; the D is unclear. CDR3 length equals 12 residues. From germline, CDR1 is LNHDA and CDR2 SQIVND (reference sequence). With 5 bases removed from V and 2 bases from J, the gap between germline ends came to 6 bases. DNA of the CDR3: TGTGCCAGTAGTTCAGGAAACTATGGCTACACCTTC. It yields the protein CASSSGNYGYTF.

This clone has only one observation. V gene TRBV20-1 combines with J gene TRBJ2-5, with TRBD2 matching 7 bases. Germline V gene lookup returns CDR1 DFQATT and CDR2 SNEGSKA (reference sequence). The CDR3 covers 10 residues. The CDR3 is CSAGEGTQYF. Here the CDR3 DNA reads TGCAGCGCCGGGGAGGGGACCCAGTACTTC.

The chain carries TRBV2 and TRBJ1-3; tentative D call: TRBD1 (5 bases). Trimming took 6 bases from V and 4 from J, leaving 10 bases between them. The CDR3 sequence is 13 residues long. Germline-derived CDR1 and CDR2 are SNHLY and FYNNEI. The CDR3: CASSRVTGNTIYF. The DNA of the CDR3 is TGTGCCAGCAGCAGGGTAACCGGAAACACCATATATTTT.

The chain has TRBV18 and TRBJ1-5; 12 bases are a match to TRBD1. The CDR3 runs to 17 residues. Germline assignment: CDR1 KGHSH and CDR2 LQKENI. Germline trimming cut 3 bases from V and 5 bases from J; bases unmatched to any gene: 8. Written as DNA, the CDR3 is TGTGCCAGCTCACCGCCGGGACAGGGGGCCTTGGATCAGCCCCAGCATTTT. Translating gives CASSPPGQGALDQPQHF.

A few counts support this clone. The genes are TRBV29-1 and TRBJ2-7; 14 nucleotides align to TRBD2. V gave up 7 bases and J gave up 10 bases; unmatched junction bases: 6. The CDR3 runs 12 residues. Germline-derived CDR1 and CDR2 are SQVTM and ANQGSEA. The DNA for the CDR3 is TGCAGCGCCGGGACTAGCGGGAGCCTCCAGTACTTC. This gives the protein CSAGTSGSLQYF.

The V gene is TRBV18, the J gene TRBJ2-3, with 9 positions matching TRBD2. Losses at the gene ends were 1 base for V and 2 bases for J; bases not matched to a gene: 7. Per the germline V gene, CDR1 is KGHSH and CDR2 is LQKENI. CDR3 length: 17 residues. CDR3 in DNA: TGTGCCAGCTCACCACGTCGGACTAGCGTTATCACAGATACGCAGTATTTT. Translated, it gives CASSPRRTSVITDTQYF.

The chain combines TRBV5-4 with TRBJ2-1; a weak D match, TRBD2 (5 bases). The V gene lost 5 bases and the J gene lost 8 bases, with 14 bases spanning the gap. CDR3 length: 13 amino acids. Germline-derived CDR1 and CDR2 are SGHNT and YYREEE (reference sequence). The CDR3 nucleotides read TGTGCCAGCAGGCAAGGCAGAGGGTATGAGCAGTTCTTC. Protein sequence: CASRQGRGYEQFF.

This clone was counted once. This chain uses TRBV6-4 with TRBJ1-2; TRBD1 might be the D (6 bases). Per germline, CDR1 MRHNA and CDR2 SNTAGT. Trimming left V 3 bases short and J 5 bases short, with 13 bases between. This CDR3 comprises 14 residues. The CDR3: CASSDTGQTYGYTF. The CDR3 DNA is TGTGCCAGCAGTGATACCGGACAGACGTATGGCTACACCTTC.

This chain joins TRBV2 and TRBJ1-1; the D gene is possibly TRBD1 (6 bases). With 6 bases removed from V and 6 bases from J, the gap between germline ends came to 17 bases. Germline values: CDR1 SNHLY, CDR2 FYNNEI. The CDR3 sequence is 14 residues long. In nucleotides, the CDR3 is TGTGCCAGCAGGGTACAGGGAGTAGATGCTGAAGCTTTCTTT. Protein: CASRVQGVDAEAFF.

This sequence joins TRBV7-9 and TRBJ1-4; tentatively, D is TRBD1 (5 bases). Germline V gene sequence: CDR1 SEHNR, CDR2 FQNEAQ (reference sequence). CDR3 size: 13 residues. V lost 3 bases, J lost 7 bases, and 9 bases lay in between. This CDR3 reads CASSLGLGEKLFF. In DNA, the CDR3 is TGTGCCAGCAGCTTGGGGCTGGGTGAAAAACTGTTTTTT.

The chain combines TRBV2 with TRBJ2-6; 8 positions agree with TRBD1. Per germline, CDR1 SNHLY and CDR2 FYNNEI. The CDR3 consists of 16 residues. The junction had 6 bases not matched to a gene; V was cut back by 6 bases and J by 2 bases. Here the CDR3 reads CASRRTGIAGANVLTF. CDR3 in DNA: TGTGCCAGCAGACGGACAGGGATAGCTGGGGCCAACGTCCTGACTTTC.

This clone was seen only once. The rearrangement joins TRBV5-4 to TRBJ1-2; 9 bases map to TRBD1. The CDR3 is made up of 13 amino acids. The V segment lost 6 bases and the J segment 8 bases; nucleotides outside the gene matches: 8. Per the germline V gene, CDR1 is SGHNT and CDR2 is YYREEE (reference sequence). This chain's CDR3 is CASNGQGLPGYTF. CDR3 bases: TGTGCCAGCAACGGACAGGGGCTTCCCGGCTACACCTTC.

This chain connects TRBV3-1 (or the pseudogene TRBV3-2) to TRBJ1-2; 7 bases line up with TRBD1. The CDR3 has 16 residues. The germline V gene encodes CDR1 LGHDT and CDR2 YNNKEL (reference sequence). V was clipped by 1 base and J by 2 bases; unmatched bases: 7. The CDR3 coding sequence is TGTGCCAGCAGCCAAGGAGGACAGGCAAGAAACTATGGCTACACCTTC. Its translation: CASSQGGQARNYGYTF.

The gene calls are TRBV11-1 and TRBJ1-3, with TRBD1 matching over 7 bases. V shed 5 bases and J 4 bases; nucleotides not matched to a gene: 5. CDR1 is SGHAT, CDR2 FQDESV, per germline (reference sequence). The CDR3 has 14 amino acids. CDR3 coding DNA: TGTGCCAGCAGCACACCGACAGGGGGAAACACCATATATTTT. Its translation is CASSTPTGGNTIYF.

This clone came up once. V usage is TRBV6-4 and J usage is TRBJ1-6; D call uncertain. This CDR3 comprises 13 residues. V shed 3 bases and J shed 9 bases, with 9 bases lying between them. Germline V lookup: CDR1 MRHNA, CDR2 SNTAGT. The CDR3 spells CASSESSGSPLHF. CDR3 bases: TGTGCCAGCAGTGAGTCCTCCGGTTCACCCCTCCACTTT.

The genes are TRBV11-2 and TRBJ1-1; D is unresolved. This CDR3 comprises 14 residues. CDR1 is SGHAT and CDR2 is FQNNGV in the germline V gene. The V gene lost 4 bases and the J gene lost 4 bases, with 13 bases spanning the gap. CDR3 region: CASSSHLAGTEAFF. In nucleotides, the CDR3 is TGTGCCAGCAGCTCCCACCTGGCGGGCACTGAAGCTTTCTTT.

The V and J genes are TRBV3-1 (or the pseudogene TRBV3-2) and TRBJ2-5, with 9 bases that match TRBD2. The trim removed 6 bases at V and 2 bases at J, leaving 13 bases unmatched. The CDR3 sequence is 17 residues long. Germline values: CDR1 LGHDT, CDR2 YNNKEL (reference sequence). The CDR3 sequence: CASREAGGSGGQETQYF. The CDR3 DNA follows: TGTGCCAGCAGGGAAGCGGGAGGTTCAGGGGGACAAGAGACCCAGTACTTC.

A few counts support this clone. CDR3 amino acids: CASKTAGQPQHF. The CDR3 DNA is TGTGCCAGCAAGACAGCTGGGCAGCCCCAGCATTTT. The chain couples TRBV6-5 to TRBJ1-5; TRBD1 might be the D (5 bases). This CDR3 has 12 residues. Trimming cost V 7 bases and J 7 bases, with 11 bases left between them. The germline gives CDR1 MNHEY, CDR2 SVGAGI.

This clone was counted once. V usage is TRBV19 and J usage is TRBJ1-5; a possible D gene is TRBD1 (6 bases). V gave up 6 bases and J gave up 6 bases, with 12 bases separating them. Germline values: CDR1 LNHDA, CDR2 SQIVND (reference sequence). The CDR3 sequence is 13 residues long. Here the CDR3 reads CASREQGSQPQHF. The CDR3 nucleotides read TGTGCCAGTAGAGAACAGGGTAGTCAGCCCCAGCATTTT.